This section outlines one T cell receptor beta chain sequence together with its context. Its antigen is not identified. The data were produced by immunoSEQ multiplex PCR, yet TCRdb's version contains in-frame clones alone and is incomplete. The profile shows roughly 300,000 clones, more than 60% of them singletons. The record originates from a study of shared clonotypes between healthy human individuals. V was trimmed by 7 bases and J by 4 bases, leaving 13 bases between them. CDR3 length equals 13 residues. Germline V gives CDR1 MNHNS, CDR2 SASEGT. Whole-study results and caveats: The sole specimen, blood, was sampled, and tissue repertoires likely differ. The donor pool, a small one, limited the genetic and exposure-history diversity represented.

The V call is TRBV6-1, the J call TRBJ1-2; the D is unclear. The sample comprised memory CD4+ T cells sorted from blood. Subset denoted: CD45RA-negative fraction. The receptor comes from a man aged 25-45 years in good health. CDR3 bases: TGTGCCAGCACCCCTACCGAAGGCTATGGCTACACCTTC. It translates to CASTPTEGYGYTF.